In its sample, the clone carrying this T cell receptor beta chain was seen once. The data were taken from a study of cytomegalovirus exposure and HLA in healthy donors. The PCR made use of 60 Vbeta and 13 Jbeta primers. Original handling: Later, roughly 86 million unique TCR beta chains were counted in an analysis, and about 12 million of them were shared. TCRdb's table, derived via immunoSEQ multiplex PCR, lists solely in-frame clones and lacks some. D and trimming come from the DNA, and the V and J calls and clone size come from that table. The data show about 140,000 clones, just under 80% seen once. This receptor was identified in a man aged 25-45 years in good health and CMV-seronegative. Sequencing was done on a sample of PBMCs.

CDR3 protein: CASSPIVGAPRNEQYF. Here the CDR3 DNA reads TGCGCCAGCAGCCCTATCGTAGGGGCGCCCCGGAACGAGCAGTACTTC. This chain connects TRBV4-1 to TRBJ2-7; tentative D call: TRBD1 (5 bases). Trimming removed 4 bases from V and 5 bases from J, with 21 bases in between. CDR3 length: 16 residues. The V gene's germline CDR1 is MGHRA and CDR2 YSYEKL.